This TCR beta chain was documented in a study of blood T cell repertoires in COVID-19. Background on the study: COVID-19 samples, acute and convalescent, were from the United States, Italy and Spain. T cells, B-cell-depleted T cells, or PBMCs supplied cDNA or gDNA.

In its sample, this clone was seen a few times. Using immunoSEQ multiplex PCR, the repertoire was profiled, and TCRdb retains in-frame clones only, with some absent. Of almost 500,000 clones in the sample, roughly nine tenths were seen once. The germline V and J ends were trimmed by 6 bases and 3 bases, with 19 bases remaining between them. Per germline, CDR1 SGHKS and CDR2 YYEKEE (reference sequence). The CDR3 runs 16 residues. This clonotype was sampled from a woman in her fifties or sixties who had recovered from COVID-19. The sample comprised PBMCs or T cells enriched from blood (not recorded which). V is TRBV5-5 and J is TRBJ2-1; D might be TRBD1 (5 bases). The CDR3 region is CASTPLGQGGYNEQFF. Written as DNA, the CDR3 is TGTGCCAGCACCCCTCTCGGGCAGGGCGGCTACAATGAGCAGTTCTTC.